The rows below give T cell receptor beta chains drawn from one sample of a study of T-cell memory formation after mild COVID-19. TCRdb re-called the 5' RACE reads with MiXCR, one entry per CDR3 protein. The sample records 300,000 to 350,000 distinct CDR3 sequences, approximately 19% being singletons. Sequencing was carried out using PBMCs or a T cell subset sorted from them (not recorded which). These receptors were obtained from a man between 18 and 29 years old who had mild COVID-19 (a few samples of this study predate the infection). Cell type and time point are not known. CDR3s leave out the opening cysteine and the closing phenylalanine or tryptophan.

CDR3 protein: ASSSPSGGAPDTQY
V gene: TRBV12-3/TRBV12-4
CDR3 length: 14

CDR3 protein: ASSQDGGTNNEQF
V gene: TRBV4-1
CDR3 length: 13

CDR3 protein: ASSVGMGNTEAF
V gene: TRBV9
CDR3 length: 12

CDR3 protein: AWSGGGWNTQY
V gene: TRBV30
CDR3 length: 11

CDR3 protein: SARSGGGANVLT
V gene: TRBV20-1
CDR3 length: 12

CDR3 protein: ASSPRGKPGANVLT
V gene: TRBV18
CDR3 length: 14

CDR3 protein: SARDSARKDTQY
V gene: TRBV20-1
CDR3 length: 12

CDR3 protein: ASSLTGGLNTEAF
V gene: TRBV7-9
CDR3 length: 13

CDR3 protein: AIGTGELF
V gene: TRBV10-3
CDR3 length: 8

CDR3 protein: SAIAGTYYGYT
V gene: TRBV29-1
CDR3 length: 11

CDR3 protein: ASSLESGQATMETQY
V gene: TRBV5-5
CDR3 length: 15

CDR3 protein: ASSSGPDSYNEQF
V gene: TRBV7-2
CDR3 length: 13

CDR3 protein: ASSQFNGAGELF
V gene: TRBV4-1
CDR3 length: 12

CDR3 protein: AGDTRRTQY
V gene: TRBV30
CDR3 length: 9

CDR3 protein: ASSPDNSPLH
V gene: TRBV12-3/TRBV12-4
CDR3 length: 10

CDR3 protein: SARTLLAGGPFPDTQY
V gene: TRBV20-1
CDR3 length: 16

CDR3 protein: ASSPRWGTYNEQF
V gene: TRBV7-6
CDR3 length: 13

CDR3 protein: ASSPLMITGELF
V gene: TRBV7-9
CDR3 length: 12

CDR3 protein: ASSYSPTYGYT
V gene: TRBV6-5
CDR3 length: 11

CDR3 protein: ASNYGTAMNTEAF
V gene: TRBV6-5
CDR3 length: 13

CDR3 protein: SALTQGAYEQY
V gene: TRBV20-1
CDR3 length: 11

CDR3 protein: AISDPGRDNYGYT
V gene: TRBV10-3
CDR3 length: 13

CDR3 protein: ASSPRDRANQPQH
V gene: TRBV4-1
CDR3 length: 13

CDR3 protein: ASRHYRDRVASQPQH
V gene: TRBV23-1
CDR3 length: 15

CDR3 protein: ASSRRTEETQY
V gene: TRBV6-5
CDR3 length: 11

CDR3 protein: ASSPPGADTQY
V gene: TRBV18
CDR3 length: 11

CDR3 protein: ASSLVGGLTGELF
V gene: TRBV11-2
CDR3 length: 13

CDR3 protein: ASSARDGQF
V gene: TRBV7-9
CDR3 length: 9

CDR3 protein: ATRPGQVADTQY
V gene: TRBV15
CDR3 length: 12

CDR3 protein: ASSDGVGGTGELF
V gene: TRBV25-1
CDR3 length: 13

CDR3 protein: ASSVAGTGGTQY
V gene: TRBV9
CDR3 length: 12

CDR3 protein: ASSFGGNYGYT
V gene: TRBV7-2
CDR3 length: 11

CDR3 protein: ASSLAQNYEQY
V gene: TRBV5-1
CDR3 length: 11

CDR3 protein: ASSLTGVGGTRTEAF
V gene: TRBV7-3
CDR3 length: 15

CDR3 protein: ASSQEQETQY
V gene: TRBV16
CDR3 length: 10

CDR3 protein: ASSPPGLAAKETQY
V gene: TRBV5-1
CDR3 length: 14

CDR3 protein: ASSPTGSTEAF
V gene: TRBV11-2
CDR3 length: 11

CDR3 protein: ASSLTGGNTEAF
V gene: TRBV7-9
CDR3 length: 12

CDR3 protein: ASSLGRGLEVTDTQY
V gene: TRBV11-2
CDR3 length: 15

CDR3 protein: ASSLAGWEADTQY
V gene: TRBV5-1
CDR3 length: 13

CDR3 protein: ASIQGGLVGYT
V gene: TRBV7-2
CDR3 length: 11

CDR3 protein: ASSGTGYQPQH
V gene: TRBV6-2/TRBV6-3
CDR3 length: 11

CDR3 protein: ASSLLGIANTGELF
V gene: TRBV5-1
CDR3 length: 14

CDR3 protein: ASGLVPGGNEQF
V gene: TRBV12-5
CDR3 length: 12

CDR3 protein: ASGEQGAGRTEAF
V gene: TRBV7-9
CDR3 length: 13

CDR3 protein: ASAAGLSYEQY
V gene: TRBV6-2/TRBV6-3
CDR3 length: 11

CDR3 protein: ASSLRGDLAHEKLF
V gene: TRBV7-3
CDR3 length: 14

CDR3 protein: ASSWLPGQGGEKLF
V gene: TRBV5-1
CDR3 length: 14

CDR3 protein: ASSLGRGRQETQY
V gene: TRBV11-2
CDR3 length: 13

CDR3 protein: ASSLGFPGQGNTGELF
V gene: TRBV5-6
CDR3 length: 16

CDR3 protein: ASSRTDNTGELF
V gene: TRBV5-5
CDR3 length: 12

CDR3 protein: ASSVEGDSYNEQF
V gene: TRBV9
CDR3 length: 13

CDR3 protein: ASSSRVNEQF
V gene: TRBV5-4
CDR3 length: 10